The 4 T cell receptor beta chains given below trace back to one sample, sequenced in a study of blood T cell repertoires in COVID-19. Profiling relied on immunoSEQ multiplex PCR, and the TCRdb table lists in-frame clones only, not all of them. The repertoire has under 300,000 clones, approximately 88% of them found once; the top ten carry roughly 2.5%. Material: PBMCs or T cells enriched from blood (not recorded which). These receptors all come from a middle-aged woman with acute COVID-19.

CDR3 region: CATSRDFGTSPRWQFF. The CDR3 DNA reads as TGTGCCACCAGCAGAGATTTCGGGACTAGTCCCAGGTGGCAGTTCTTC. This chain joins TRBV15 and TRBJ2-1; 8 bases agree with TRBD2. The ends lost 0 bases at V and 12 bases at J; junction bases unmatched: 13. Germline CDR1 LNHNV, CDR2 YYDKDF (reference sequence). This CDR3 has 16 amino acids.

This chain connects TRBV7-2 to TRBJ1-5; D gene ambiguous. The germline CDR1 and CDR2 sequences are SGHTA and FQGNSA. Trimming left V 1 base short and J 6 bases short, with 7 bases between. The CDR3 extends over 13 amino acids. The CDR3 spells CASSLERIQPQHF. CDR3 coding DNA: TGTGCCAGCAGCTTAGAGAGGATTCAGCCCCAGCATTTT.

CDR3 loop: CASSSRGLYEQYF. The CDR3 DNA reads as TGTGCCAGCAGCTCCAGGGGGCTGTACGAGCAGTACTTC. V usage is TRBV5-4 and J usage is TRBJ2-7; 8 bases line up with TRBD1. V dropped 3 bases and J dropped 4; count of bases not matched to a gene: 3. Germline lookup yields CDR1 SGHNT and CDR2 YYREEE (reference sequence). The CDR3 consists of 13 residues.

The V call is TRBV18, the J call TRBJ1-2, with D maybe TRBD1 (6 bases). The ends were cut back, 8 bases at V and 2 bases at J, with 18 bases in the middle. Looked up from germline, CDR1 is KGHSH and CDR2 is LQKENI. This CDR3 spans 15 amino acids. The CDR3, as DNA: TGTGCCAGCCGCTCCTCACAGGGATCCAACTATGGCTACACCTTC. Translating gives CASRSSQGSNYGYTF.